This T cell receptor beta chain is from a study of Ad26.COV2.S vaccination and SARS-CoV-2 variants. Study at large: The donor was enrolled in the Ad26.COV2.S arm of the COV1001 trial.

Regarding treatment: roughly 19 received Ad26.COV2.S at low or high dose, single or two shots; about five received placebo; per-sample allocation not given. Specimen acquisition occurred on day 63 following the initial vaccine or placebo injection. The data were produced by immunoSEQ multiplex PCR, yet TCRdb's version contains in-frame clones alone and is incomplete. The sample records hundreds of thousands of clones, 70% to 90% being singletons. General study results and limits: Vaccine recipients and placebo recipients showed similar non-spike TCR breadth. CD8+ and CD4+ T cells specific for spike reportedly responded with substantial breadth after vaccination.

The CDR3 is 15 amino acids. Deletions cut 5 bases from V and 1 base from J, with 12 bases between. Looked up from germline, CDR1 is SGHTA and CDR2 is FQGNSA. On this clone itself: What it recognizes is unknown.

Specimen: peripheral blood, collected in a trial of Ad26.COV2.S vaccine versus placebo. The clonotype was recovered from a person between 18 and 59 years old who received the Ad26.COV2.S COVID-19 vaccine or a placebo. J is TRBJ1-3 and V is TRBV7-2, with D unclear. In DNA form, the CDR3 reads TGTGCCAGCAGCGTAGTCCGCGCATCTGGAAACACCATATATTTT. Its protein product is CASSVVRASGNTIYF.